These 16 T cell receptor beta chains originate from one sample sequenced in a study of cytomegalovirus exposure and HLA in healthy donors. A multiplex PCR was run with 60 Vbeta primers and 13 Jbeta primers. Sequencing used immunoSEQ multiplex PCR; TCRdb keeps in-frame clones, though not all of them. The sample includes approximately 100,000 clones, under 85% of them seen just once. Sequenced input: PBMCs. These receptors were collected from a man aged 45-60 years in good health and CMV-seropositive.

The chain employs TRBV5-8 and TRBJ1-2, with 8 bases fitting TRBD1. The junction had 10 bases not matched to a gene; V was cut back by 0 bases and J by 3 bases. This CDR3 has 17 residues. Germline V gives CDR1 SGHTS, CDR2 YDEGEE. The CDR3 loop reads CASSLGVRGQFHYGYTF. DNA of the CDR3: TGTGCCAGCAGCTTGGGTGTCAGGGGGCAGTTTCACTATGGCTACACCTTC. The full variable domain, in which reference TRBV5-8 and TRBJ1-2 provide the parts outside the CDR3, is EAGVTQSPTHLIKTRGQQATLRCSPISGHTSVYWYQQALGLGLQFLLWYDEGEERNRGNFPPRFSGRQFPNYSSELNVNALELEDSALYLCASSLGVRGQFHYGYTFGSGTRLTVV.

V gene TRBV28 combines with J gene TRBJ2-1, with D possibly matching TRBD2 (8 bases). Germline CDR1 is MDHEN and CDR2 is SYDVKM. The CDR3 length is 16 residues. V was pared by 8 bases and J by 9 bases, with 26 bases between. CDR3 amino acids: CASRSSQGLGGSEQFF. The CDR3 DNA reads as TGTGCCAGCCGCTCTTCCCAGGGACTAGGGGGCAGTGAGCAGTTCTTC.

This clone was recorded a few times. V is TRBV30 and J is TRBJ1-5; maybe TRBD1 (6 bases). The CDR3 totals 14 residues. The V end lost 5 bases, the J end lost 3 bases, and 14 bases lay between the germline ends. Germline-derived CDR1 and CDR2 are GTSNPN and SVGIG (reference sequence). In DNA form, the CDR3 reads TGTGCCTGGGGGTCGGGACACTTCAATCAGCCCCAGCATTTT. Encoded protein: CAWGSGHFNQPQHF.

V usage is TRBV28 and J usage is TRBJ2-7; weak D call: TRBD1 (7 bases). This CDR3 spans 15 amino acids. Germline V lookup: CDR1 MDHEN, CDR2 SYDVKM. The V gene lost 4 bases and the J gene lost 2 bases, with 15 bases spanning the gap. The CDR3 bases are TGTGCCAGCAGTTCCCCAGGGGGACTCGCCTACGAGCAGTACTTC. Amino acids: CASSSPGGLAYEQYF.

In its sample, this clone was seen once. The J gene is TRBJ2-7, the V gene TRBV27; D may be TRBD2 (5 bases). V gave up 5 bases and J gave up 3 bases, with 17 bases separating them. The CDR3 extends over 15 amino acids. The V gene's germline CDR1 is MNHEY and CDR2 SMNVEV (reference sequence). The CDR3 here is CASSPSGTSFYEQYF. CDR3 DNA sequence: TGTGCCAGCAGTCCTTCCGGAACTAGTTTCTACGAGCAGTACTTC.

The chain has TRBV5-6 and TRBJ2-2, with 7 bases lining up with TRBD1. Losses at the gene ends were 0 bases for V and 6 bases for J; bases not matched to a gene: 2. The CDR3 covers 14 residues. The germline gives CDR1 SGHDT, CDR2 YYEEEE. CDR3: CASSLGQGAGELFF. The CDR3 nucleotides read TGTGCCAGCAGCTTGGGGCAGGGGGCCGGGGAGCTGTTTTTT. The full variable domain, rest sourced from reference TRBV5-6 and TRBJ2-2, is DAGVTQSPTHLIKTRGQQVTLRCSPKSGHDTVSWYQQALGQGPQFIFQYYEEEERQRGNFPDRFSGHQFPNYSSELNVNALLLGDSALYLCASSLGQGAGELFFGEGSRLTVL.

V and J are TRBV7-2 and TRBJ2-3, with 14 bases lining up with TRBD2. The ends lost 5 bases at V and 9 bases at J; junction bases unmatched: 13. The length of the CDR3 is 17 residues. Germline-derived CDR1 and CDR2 are SGHTA and FQGNSA. The chain's CDR3 is CASSGRTSGRLVDTQYF. The CDR3 coding sequence is TGTGCCAGCAGCGGCAGGACTAGCGGGAGGCTAGTAGACACGCAGTATTTT.

This chain joins TRBV5-1 and TRBJ1-2, with unresolved D. Trimming pared 0 bases from V and 11 bases from J, leaving 17 bases between. Germline values: CDR1 SGHRS, CDR2 YFSETQ. The CDR3 is 14 residues long. The CDR3 nucleotides read TGCGCCAGCAGCTTGGGTAGCCTTAACTATGCTTACACCTTC. Protein product: CASSLGSLNYAYTF.

V gene TRBV18 combines with J gene TRBJ2-7; D may be TRBD2 (5 bases). The ends were cut back, 2 bases at V and 7 bases at J, with 21 bases in the middle. Looked up from germline, CDR1 is KGHSH and CDR2 is LQKENI. The CDR3 runs to 16 residues. CDR3 protein: CASSPSNGVVGREQYF. CDR3 DNA sequence: TGTGCCAGCTCACCATCAAACGGGGTCGTAGGTAGGGAGCAGTACTTC. The full variable domain, with the rest looked up from reference TRBV18 and TRBJ2-7, is NAGVMQNPRHLVRRRGQEARLRCSPMKGHSHVYWYRQLPEEGLKFMVYLQKENIIDESGMPKERFSAEFPKEGPSILRIQQVVRGDSAAYFCASSPSNGVVGREQYFGPGTRLTVT.

In this sample, this clone turned up a few times. The V and J genes are TRBV11-2 and TRBJ2-7, with TRBD2 matching 9 bases. The CDR3 has 17 residues. Trimming cost V 3 bases and J 2 bases; bases outside gene matches: 11. CDR1 and CDR2 from the germline V gene are SGHAT and FQNNGV. The CDR3 region has the DNA TGTGCCAGCAGCTTTAATGGTGGACTAGCGCCAGCCTACGAGCAGTACTTC. Encoded protein: CASSFNGGLAPAYEQYF.

Concerning this clone itself: Germline is not matched at one junction end, which may reflect a read error. The chain couples TRBV7-3 to TRBJ2-5; possibly TRBD1 for D (6 bases). Germline V CDR1 and CDR2: SGHTA, FQGTGA. The CDR3 runs 15 residues. CDR3: CASSLTGTYQETQYF. CDR3 bases: TGTGCCAGCAGCCTAACTGGGACATACCAAGAGACCCAGTACTTC.

This chain uses TRBV7-3 with TRBJ1-1, with 10 bases identical to TRBD1. Looked up from germline, CDR1 is SGHTA and CDR2 is FQGTGA. V lost 4 bases, J lost 1 base, and 9 bases stayed unmatched. This CDR3 region has 17 residues. The CDR3 loop is CASSYEGQGIGNTEAFF. The CDR3, as DNA: TGTGCCAGCAGCTACGAGGGACAGGGGATAGGGAACACTGAAGCTTTCTTT.

This clone was counted only a few times. The rearrangement joins TRBV18 to TRBJ1-2, with 7 bases aligning to TRBD1. From germline, CDR1 is KGHSH and CDR2 LQKENI. This CDR3 has 13 residues. Unmatched junction bases numbered 3, after V lost 3 bases and J lost 5 bases. The CDR3 region is CASSPGQSYGYTF. CDR3 in DNA: TGTGCCAGCTCACCGGGACAGTCATATGGCTACACCTTC.

This clone was observed a single time. The chain uses TRBV7-2 and TRBJ2-1; 10 bases are shared with TRBD2. CDR1 SGHTA and CDR2 FQGNSA come from the germline V gene. Unmatched junction bases numbered 7, after V lost 2 bases and J lost 6 bases. This CDR3 has 16 residues. Here the CDR3 reads CASSLPASGRGNEQFF. In nucleotides, the CDR3 is TGTGCCAGCAGCTTACCAGCTAGCGGGAGAGGCAATGAGCAGTTCTTC.

The V and J genes are TRBV11-1 and TRBJ2-5; TRBD2 matches 7 bases. Germline-derived CDR1 and CDR2 are SGHAT and FQDESV (reference sequence). The J segment lost 5 bases and the V segment lost 4 bases, leaving 4 bases of the junction unmatched. This CDR3 comprises 13 residues. This CDR3 reads CASSSGLGETQYF. CDR3 DNA sequence: TGTGCCAGCAGCTCCGGACTAGGCGAGACCCAGTACTTC.

Only one count was recorded for this clone. J is TRBJ2-7 and V is TRBV6-6; TRBD1 might be the D (7 bases). V was clipped by 5 bases and J by 4 bases, with 12 bases between them. Germline assignment: CDR1 MNHNY and CDR2 SVGAGI (reference sequence). CDR3 size: 13 residues. CDR3: CASSQPGGYEQYF. The CDR3 DNA is TGTGCCAGCAGTCAACCAGGGGGGTACGAGCAGTACTTC.